Presented here are 21 T cell receptor beta chains from one specimen sequenced in a study of T cell responses to AZD1222 COVID-19 vaccine. The method was immunoSEQ multiplex PCR; TCRdb's version includes in-frame clones alone and lacks a portion of them. This sample has about 110,000 clones, with roughly 92% found just once. The input for sequencing was peripheral blood, taken on day 0 of AZD1222 vaccination. The receptors here all came from an adult in good health.

This chain uses TRBV13 with TRBJ1-2; D is perhaps TRBD1 (6 bases). Looked up from germline, CDR1 is PRHDT and CDR2 is FYEKMQ (reference sequence). This CDR3 region has 13 residues. Deletions cut 3 bases from V and 8 bases from J, with 13 bases between. The DNA of the CDR3 is TGTGCCAGCAGCTTGCGAGGGGGAAAAGGCTACACCTTC. This gives the protein CASSLRGGKGYTF.

The chain uses TRBV15 and TRBJ2-1; 9 bases line up with TRBD2. V lost 8 bases and J lost 6; bases outside the gene matches: 11. From germline, CDR1 is LNHNV and CDR2 YYDKDF (reference sequence). The CDR3 extends over 15 amino acids. The CDR3 nucleotides read TGTGCCACCGATGAGGGCGGGGGGGCAATCAATGAGCAGTTCTTC. Protein: CATDEGGGAINEQFF.

The rearrangement uses TRBV6-5 and TRBJ1-3, with D possibly being TRBD1 (5 bases). This CDR3 contains 15 residues. Germline lookup yields CDR1 MNHEY and CDR2 SVGAGI. V lost 2 bases to trimming and J lost 0 bases, with 8 bases between them. The CDR3 spells CASSYGRVSGNTIYF. The DNA for the CDR3 is TGTGCCAGCAGTTACGGCAGGGTCTCTGGAAACACCATATATTTT.

The chain is built from TRBV19 and TRBJ2-3, with TRBD1 identical over 9 bases. Per the germline V gene, CDR1 is LNHDA and CDR2 is SQIVND (reference sequence). The CDR3 has 17 residues. V lost 1 base, J lost 0 bases, and 5 bases stayed unmatched. The CDR3 protein is CASSIGTGAASTDTQYF. The CDR3 DNA reads TGTGCCAGTAGTATAGGGACAGGGGCGGCTAGCACAGATACGCAGTATTTT.

The chain joins TRBV11-3 to TRBJ1-4; 9 bases are shared with TRBD1. The CDR3 extends over 13 amino acids. V was clipped by 5 bases and J by 9 bases; unmatched bases: 4. The germline gives CDR1 SGHNT, CDR2 YENEEA. DNA for the CDR3: TGTGCCAGCAGCCCCGGGACAGGGCAAAAACTGTTTTTT. Translating it yields CASSPGTGQKLFF.

The chain couples TRBV5-1 to TRBJ2-3; the D gene is possibly TRBD2 (5 bases). Looked up from germline, CDR1 is SGHRS and CDR2 is YFSETQ. V was cut by 0 bases and J by 3 bases, with 8 bases left in between. The CDR3 totals 14 residues. CDR3 sequence (DNA): TGCGCCAGCAGCTTGGAGGGAGCGACAGATACGCAGTATTTT. It translates to CASSLEGATDTQYF.

The chain is built from TRBV20-1 and TRBJ1-2, with a possible D match to TRBD1 (6 bases). CDR3 length: 13 amino acids. In germline, CDR1 is DFQATT, CDR2 SNEGSKA (reference sequence). V was clipped by 3 bases and J by 0 bases, with 8 bases between them. The CDR3 protein is CSASAGANYGYTF. CDR3 bases: TGCAGTGCTAGTGCAGGGGCTAACTATGGCTACACCTTC.

This chain links TRBV11-2 with TRBJ1-2; D possibly corresponds to TRBD1 (6 bases). V lost 5 bases, J lost 6 bases, and 16 bases lay in between. The CDR3 sequence is 14 residues long. Germline values: CDR1 SGHAT, CDR2 FQNNGV. The CDR3 DNA follows: TGTGCCAGCAGCCCTATTAGGGCAGGGGATGGCTACACCTTC. Translation gives CASSPIRAGDGYTF.

The chain has TRBV7-9 and TRBJ2-2, with D possibly being TRBD1 or TRBD2 (6 bases each). This CDR3 has 15 residues. V was shortened by 1 base and J by 4 bases, with 10 bases between the two germline ends. Germline V lookup: CDR1 SEHNR, CDR2 FQNEAQ (reference sequence). The CDR3 nucleotides read TGTGCCAGCAGCTTAGGGGGGGCGCCCACCGGGGAGCTGTTTTTT. It yields the protein CASSLGGAPTGELFF.

The chain recombines TRBV28 with TRBJ1-3, with TRBD1 matching over 9 bases. CDR3 size: 15 residues. The V and J ends lost 5 bases and 7 bases, in that order; junction bases with no gene match: 9. The germline CDR1 and CDR2 sequences are MDHEN and SYDVKM. CDR3 residues: CASSTTGGSWNTIYF. CDR3 nucleotides: TGTGCCAGCAGTACAACAGGGGGCAGTTGGAACACCATATATTTT.

The chain couples TRBV19 to TRBJ1-1; 7 bases are a match to TRBD1. Per germline, CDR1 LNHDA and CDR2 SQIVND (reference sequence). This CDR3 has 14 amino acids. After removal of 5 bases from V and 0 bases from J, the junction contained 3 bases not matched to a gene. In DNA, the CDR3 is TGTGCCAGTAGTCTGACAGGGTTGAACACTGAAGCTTTCTTT. Amino acids: CASSLTGLNTEAFF.

The chain uses TRBV19 and TRBJ1-6, with D perhaps TRBD1 (6 bases). Germline loops: CDR1 LNHDA, CDR2 SQIVND (reference sequence). This CDR3 is 16 amino acids long. V was shortened by 2 bases and J by 7 bases, with 15 bases between the two germline ends. In DNA, the CDR3 is TGTGCCAGTAGTATAATTACAGGGAGAGGGAATTCACCCCTCCACTTT. Translated: CASSIITGRGNSPLHF.

This clone showed up just once. This rearrangement joins TRBV20-1 to TRBJ1-1; maybe TRBD1 (6 bases). CDR1 is DFQATT, CDR2 SNEGSKA, per germline (reference sequence). This CDR3 is 11 amino acids long. CDR3 loop: CRGGGGTEAFF. The CDR3 DNA reads TGCAGAGGGGGAGGAGGGACTGAAGCTTTCTTT.

J is TRBJ1-1 and V is TRBV14, with 8 bases aligning to TRBD1. After removal of 6 bases from V and 2 bases from J, the junction contained 2 bases not matched to a gene. This CDR3 spans 13 amino acids. The germline V gene has CDR1 SGHDN and CDR2 FVKESK. CDR3 DNA sequence: TGTGCCAGCAGGGGACAGGAAAACACTGAAGCTTTCTTT. Its protein is CASRGQENTEAFF.

In DNA form, the CDR3 reads TGTGCCAGCAGTGGGAGGGTAGGGAGTCAGCCCCAGCATTTT. Encoded protein: CASSGRVGSQPQHF. The V gene is TRBV2, the J gene TRBJ1-5, with D unclear. This CDR3 has 14 amino acids. Germline V gene lookup returns CDR1 SNHLY and CDR2 FYNNEI. Trimming cost V 4 bases and J 6 bases, with 13 bases left between them.

CDR3 sequence (DNA): TGCGCCAGCAGACGGGCCCGGAACACTGAAGCTTTCTTT. It encodes CASRRARNTEAFF. The chain employs TRBV10-1 and TRBJ1-1; D uncertain. The CDR3 has 13 residues. Germline loops: CDR1 WNHNN, CDR2 SYGVQD (reference sequence). V lost 6 bases, J lost 1 base, and 9 bases lay in between.

The rearrangement uses TRBV9 and TRBJ2-1; D call uncertain. The ends were cut back, 0 bases at V and 4 bases at J, with 17 bases in the middle. CDR3 length: 17 amino acids. Germline loops: CDR1 SGDLS, CDR2 YYNGEE. CDR3 residues: CASSVASRPWPYNEQFF. CDR3 DNA sequence: TGTGCCAGCAGCGTAGCTTCACGCCCCTGGCCGTACAATGAGCAGTTCTTC.

J is TRBJ1-2 and V is TRBV21-1. TRBV21-1 is a pseudogene. This CDR3 has 11 residues. CDR3 sequence (DNA): TGTGCCAGCAGCAAAGACCCTGGCTACACCTTC. Its translation: CASSKDPGYTF.

This chain uses TRBV12-3 or TRBV12-4 with TRBJ1-1, with 7 bases identical to TRBD1. This CDR3 region has 13 residues. V was clipped by 6 bases and J by 7 bases; unmatched bases: 8. CDR3 sequence (DNA): TGTGCCAGCAGCCCCAGACAGGGCGGTGAAGCTTTCTTT. Protein sequence: CASSPRQGGEAFF.

The J gene is TRBJ1-2, the V gene TRBV3-1 (or the pseudogene TRBV3-2), with 8 bases identical to TRBD1. The germline CDR1 and CDR2 sequences are LGHDT and YNNKEL (reference sequence). The CDR3 runs to 16 residues. V lost 0 bases and J lost 6; bases outside the gene matches: 9. CDR3 sequence (DNA): TGTGCCAGCAGCCAAGACTGGACAGGGACCCTCGATGGCTACACCTTC. It codes for CASSQDWTGTLDGYTF.

The chain uses TRBV4-1 and TRBJ1-6; tentative D call: TRBD1 (5 bases). This CDR3 comprises 14 residues. Trimming removed 9 bases from V and 5 bases from J, with 14 bases in between. Germline V gives CDR1 MGHRA, CDR2 YSYEKL. This CDR3 reads CASTQGRNNSPLHF. For the CDR3, the DNA is TGCGCCAGTACTCAGGGTCGAAATAATTCACCCCTCCACTTT.